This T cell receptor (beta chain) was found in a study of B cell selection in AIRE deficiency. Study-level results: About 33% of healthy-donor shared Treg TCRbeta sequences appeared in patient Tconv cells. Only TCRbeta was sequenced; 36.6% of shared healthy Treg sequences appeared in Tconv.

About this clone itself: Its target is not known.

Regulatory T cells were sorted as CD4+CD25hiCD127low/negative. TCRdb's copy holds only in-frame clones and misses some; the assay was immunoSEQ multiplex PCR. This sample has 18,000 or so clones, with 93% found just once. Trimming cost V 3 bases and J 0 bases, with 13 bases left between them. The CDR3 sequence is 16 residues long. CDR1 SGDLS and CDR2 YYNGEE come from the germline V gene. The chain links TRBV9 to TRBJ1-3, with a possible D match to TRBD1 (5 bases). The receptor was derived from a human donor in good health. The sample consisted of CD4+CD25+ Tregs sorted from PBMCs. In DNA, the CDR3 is TGTGCCAGCAGCGCCGCGGGGACCCTCTCTGGAAACACCATATATTTT. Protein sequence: CASSAAGTLSGNTIYF.